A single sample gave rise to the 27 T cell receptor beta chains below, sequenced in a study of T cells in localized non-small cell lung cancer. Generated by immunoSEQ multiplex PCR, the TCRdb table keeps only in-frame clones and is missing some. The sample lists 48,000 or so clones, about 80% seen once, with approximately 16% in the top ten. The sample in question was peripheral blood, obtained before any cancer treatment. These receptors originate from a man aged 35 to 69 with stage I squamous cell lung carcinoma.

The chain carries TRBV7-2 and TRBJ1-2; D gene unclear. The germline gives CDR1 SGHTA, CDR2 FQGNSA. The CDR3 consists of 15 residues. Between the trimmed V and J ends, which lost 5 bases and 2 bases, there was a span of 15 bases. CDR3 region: CASSQERALNYGYTF. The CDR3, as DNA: TGTGCCAGCAGCCAAGAACGGGCCTTAAACTATGGCTACACCTTC.

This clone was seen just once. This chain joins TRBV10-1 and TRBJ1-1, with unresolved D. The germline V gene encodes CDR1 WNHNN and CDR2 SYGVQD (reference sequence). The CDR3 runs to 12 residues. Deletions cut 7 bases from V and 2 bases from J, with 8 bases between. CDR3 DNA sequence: TGCGCCAGCAAGCCGCTTAACACTGAAGCTTTCTTT. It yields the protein CASKPLNTEAFF.

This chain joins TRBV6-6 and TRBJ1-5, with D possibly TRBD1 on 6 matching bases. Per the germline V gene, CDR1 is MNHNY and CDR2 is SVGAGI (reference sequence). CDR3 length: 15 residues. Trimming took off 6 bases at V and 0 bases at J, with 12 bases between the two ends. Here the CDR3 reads CASRLGQNSNQPQHF. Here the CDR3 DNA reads TGTGCCAGCAGACTAGGACAGAATAGCAATCAGCCCCAGCATTTT.

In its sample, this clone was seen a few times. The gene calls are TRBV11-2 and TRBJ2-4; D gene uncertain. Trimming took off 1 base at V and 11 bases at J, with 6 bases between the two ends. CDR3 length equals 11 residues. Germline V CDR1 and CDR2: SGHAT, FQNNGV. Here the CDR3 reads CASSLGVLQYF. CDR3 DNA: TGTGCCAGCAGCTTAGGTGTCCTTCAGTACTTC.

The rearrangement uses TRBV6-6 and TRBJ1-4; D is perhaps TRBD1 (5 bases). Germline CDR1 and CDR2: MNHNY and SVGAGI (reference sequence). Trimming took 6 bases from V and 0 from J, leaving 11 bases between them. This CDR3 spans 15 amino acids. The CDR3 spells CASRSQDTTNEKLFF. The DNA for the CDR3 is TGTGCCAGCAGGTCACAGGATACAACTAATGAAAAACTGTTTTTT.

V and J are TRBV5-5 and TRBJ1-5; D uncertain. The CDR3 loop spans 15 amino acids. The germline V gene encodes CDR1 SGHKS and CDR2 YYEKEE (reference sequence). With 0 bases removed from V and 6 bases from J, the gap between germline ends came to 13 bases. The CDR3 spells CASSLERQPGQPQHF. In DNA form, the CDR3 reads TGTGCCAGCAGCTTGGAGCGGCAGCCGGGTCAGCCCCAGCATTTT.

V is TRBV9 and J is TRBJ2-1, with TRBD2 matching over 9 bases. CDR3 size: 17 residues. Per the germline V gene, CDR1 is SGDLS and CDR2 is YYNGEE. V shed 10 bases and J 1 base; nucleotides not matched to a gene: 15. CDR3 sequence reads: CASKEGGGAGSYNEQFF. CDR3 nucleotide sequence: TGTGCCTCCAAAGAAGGCGGGGGGGCCGGTTCCTACAATGAGCAGTTCTTC.

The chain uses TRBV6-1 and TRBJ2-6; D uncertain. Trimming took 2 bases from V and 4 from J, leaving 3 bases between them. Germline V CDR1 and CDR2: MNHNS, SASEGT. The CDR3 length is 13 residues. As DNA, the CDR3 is TGTGCCAGCAGTGAATCAGGGGCCAACGTCCTGACTTTC. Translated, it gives CASSESGANVLTF.

The CDR3 nucleotides are TGTGCCAGAAGCTTGGTAGGGGAGGGAGTTGTTAAGGGGTATGAAAAACTGTTTTTT. Translating gives CARSLVGEGVVKGYEKLFF. V gene TRBV5-3 combines with J gene TRBJ1-4; perhaps TRBD1 as D (5 bases). TRBV5-3 is given ORF status, its function remaining uncertain. The CDR3 covers 19 residues. With 0 bases removed from V and 6 bases from J, the gap between germline ends came to 24 bases.

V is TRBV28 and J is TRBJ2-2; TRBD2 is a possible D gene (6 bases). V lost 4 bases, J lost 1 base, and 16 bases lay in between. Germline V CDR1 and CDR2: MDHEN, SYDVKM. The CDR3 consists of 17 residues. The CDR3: CASSSVASVQNTGELFF. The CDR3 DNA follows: TGTGCCAGCAGTTCAGTCGCTAGCGTGCAGAACACCGGGGAGCTGTTTTTT.

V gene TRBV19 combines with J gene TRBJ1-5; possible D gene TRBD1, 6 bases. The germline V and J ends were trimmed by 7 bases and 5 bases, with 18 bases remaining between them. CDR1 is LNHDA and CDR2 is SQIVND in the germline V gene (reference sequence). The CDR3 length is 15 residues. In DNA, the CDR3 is TGTGCCAGTAATAGAGGGGGGACGGGTGATCAGCCCCAGCATTTT. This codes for CASNRGGTGDQPQHF.

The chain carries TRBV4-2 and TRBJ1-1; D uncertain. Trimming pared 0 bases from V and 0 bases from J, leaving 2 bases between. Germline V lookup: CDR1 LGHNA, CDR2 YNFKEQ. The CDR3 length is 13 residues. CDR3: CASSQDLNTEAFF. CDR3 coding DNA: TGTGCCAGCAGCCAAGACCTGAACACTGAAGCTTTCTTT.

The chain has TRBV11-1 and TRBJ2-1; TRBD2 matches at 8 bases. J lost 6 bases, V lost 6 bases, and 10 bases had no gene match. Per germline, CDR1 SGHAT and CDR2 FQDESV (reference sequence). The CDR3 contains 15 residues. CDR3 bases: TGTGCCAGCAGACGTGGTCGGGGGGGGTCCAATGAGCAGTTCTTC. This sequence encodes CASRRGRGGSNEQFF.

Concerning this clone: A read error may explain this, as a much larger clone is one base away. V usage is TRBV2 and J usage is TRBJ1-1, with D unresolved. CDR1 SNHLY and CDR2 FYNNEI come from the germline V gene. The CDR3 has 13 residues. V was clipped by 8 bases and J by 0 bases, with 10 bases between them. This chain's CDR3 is CASGEGLNTEAFF. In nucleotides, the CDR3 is TGTGCCAGCGGAGAAGGACTGAACACTGAAGCTTTCTTT.

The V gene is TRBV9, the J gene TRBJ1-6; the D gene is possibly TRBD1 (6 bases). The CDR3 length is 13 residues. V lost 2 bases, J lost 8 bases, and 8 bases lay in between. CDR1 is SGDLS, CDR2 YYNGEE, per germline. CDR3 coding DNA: TGTGCCAGCAGCGTCTCAGGGGATTCACCCCTCCACTTT. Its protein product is CASSVSGDSPLHF.

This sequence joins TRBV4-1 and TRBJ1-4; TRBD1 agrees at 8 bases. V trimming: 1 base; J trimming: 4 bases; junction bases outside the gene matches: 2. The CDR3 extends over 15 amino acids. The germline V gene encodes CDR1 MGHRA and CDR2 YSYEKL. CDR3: CASSQGGTGNEKLFF. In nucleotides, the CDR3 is TGCGCCAGCAGCCAAGGGGGGACAGGTAATGAAAAACTGTTTTTT.

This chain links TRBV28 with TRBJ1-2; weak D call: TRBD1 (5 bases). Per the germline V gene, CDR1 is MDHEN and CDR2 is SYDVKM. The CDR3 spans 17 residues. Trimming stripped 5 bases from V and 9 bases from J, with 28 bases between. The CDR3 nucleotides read TGTGCCAGCAGTCCCCCGACCTCGACAGCGGCCCCCGAAAGCTACACCTTC. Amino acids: CASSPPTSTAAPESYTF.

CDR3 in DNA: TGCAGCGTTAGGGGAAAAGAGCCCCAGCATTTT. Translation gives CSVRGKEPQHF. The chain employs TRBV29-1 and TRBJ1-5; a weak D match, TRBD1 (5 bases). This CDR3 spans 11 amino acids. V lost 5 bases to trimming and J lost 8 bases, with 10 bases between them. Germline lookup yields CDR1 SQVTM and CDR2 ANQGSEA.

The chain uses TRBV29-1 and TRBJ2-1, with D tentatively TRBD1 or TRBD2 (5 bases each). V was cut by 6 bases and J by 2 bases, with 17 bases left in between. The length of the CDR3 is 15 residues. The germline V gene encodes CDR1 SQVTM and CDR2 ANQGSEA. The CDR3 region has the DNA TGCAGCGTATCTTTATGGGGGATGGCCTACAATGAGCAGTTCTTC. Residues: CSVSLWGMAYNEQFF.

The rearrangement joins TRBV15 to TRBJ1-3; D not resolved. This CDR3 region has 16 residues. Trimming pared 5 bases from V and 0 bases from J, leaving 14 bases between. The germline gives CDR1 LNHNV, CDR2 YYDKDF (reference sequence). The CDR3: CATSAADGSSGNTIYF. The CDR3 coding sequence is TGTGCCACCAGCGCCGCGGACGGGAGCTCTGGAAACACCATATATTTT.

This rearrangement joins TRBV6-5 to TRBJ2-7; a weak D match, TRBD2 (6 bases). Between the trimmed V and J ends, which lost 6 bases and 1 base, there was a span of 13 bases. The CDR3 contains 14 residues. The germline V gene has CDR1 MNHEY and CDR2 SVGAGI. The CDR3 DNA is TGTGCCAGCAGCAGCCGGGACTGGTCCTACGAGCAGTACTTC. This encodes CASSSRDWSYEQYF.

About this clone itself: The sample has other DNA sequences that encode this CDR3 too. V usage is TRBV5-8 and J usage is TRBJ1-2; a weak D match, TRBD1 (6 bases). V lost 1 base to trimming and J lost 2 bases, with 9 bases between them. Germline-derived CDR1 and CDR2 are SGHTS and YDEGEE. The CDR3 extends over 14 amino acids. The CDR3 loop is CASSLTGSNYGYTF. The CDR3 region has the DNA TGTGCCAGCAGCTTGACAGGGTCGAACTATGGCTACACCTTC.

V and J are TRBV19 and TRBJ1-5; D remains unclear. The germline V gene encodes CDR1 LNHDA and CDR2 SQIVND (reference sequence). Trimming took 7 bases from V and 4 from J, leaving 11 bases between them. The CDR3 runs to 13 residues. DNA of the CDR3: TGTGCCAGTACCGATGTAGGGAATCAGCCCCAGCATTTT. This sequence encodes CASTDVGNQPQHF.

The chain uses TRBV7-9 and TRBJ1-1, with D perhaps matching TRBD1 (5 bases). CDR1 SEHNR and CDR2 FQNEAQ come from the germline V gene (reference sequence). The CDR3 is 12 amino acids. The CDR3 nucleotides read TGTGCACTTCCGGGGGGAGACACTGAAGCTTTCTTT. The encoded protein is CALPGGDTEAFF.

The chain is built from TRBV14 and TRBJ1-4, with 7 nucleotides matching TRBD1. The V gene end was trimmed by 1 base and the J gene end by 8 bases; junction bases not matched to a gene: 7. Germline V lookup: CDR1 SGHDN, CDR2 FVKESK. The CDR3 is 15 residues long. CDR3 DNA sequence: TGTGCCAGCAGCCAAGTCGGCAGGGGGGAAGAAAAACTGTTTTTT. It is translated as CASSQVGRGEEKLFF.

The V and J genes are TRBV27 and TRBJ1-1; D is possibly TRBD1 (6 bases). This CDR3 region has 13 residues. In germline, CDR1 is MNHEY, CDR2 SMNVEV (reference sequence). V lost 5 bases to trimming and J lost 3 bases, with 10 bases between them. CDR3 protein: CASSPQGHTEAFF. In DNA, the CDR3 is TGTGCCAGCAGTCCCCAGGGGCACACTGAAGCTTTCTTT.

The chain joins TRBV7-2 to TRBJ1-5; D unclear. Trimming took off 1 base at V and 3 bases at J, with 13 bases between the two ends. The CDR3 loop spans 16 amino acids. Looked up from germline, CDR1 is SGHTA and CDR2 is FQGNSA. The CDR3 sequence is CASSLVAGRANQPQHF. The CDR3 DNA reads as TGTGCCAGCAGCTTAGTTGCAGGCCGGGCCAATCAGCCCCAGCATTTT.